The 9 T cell receptor beta chains in this list originate from one sample, sequenced in a study of siplizumab effects on memory and regulatory T cells. Clones were sequenced by immunoSEQ multiplex PCR, and TCRdb holds only the in-frame ones, with some missing. The table has tens of thousands of clones, around 96% seen once. Specimen: naive CD8+ T cells sorted from blood. The receptors were sampled from a human donor in good health.

The rearrangement uses TRBV9 and TRBJ2-2; 13 bases match TRBD2. V was clipped by 3 bases and J by 0 bases; unmatched bases: 8. This CDR3 comprises 19 residues. Looked up from germline, CDR1 is SGDLS and CDR2 is YYNGEE. The CDR3, as DNA: TGTGCCAGCAGCGCCGGGGGACTAGCGGGGACCGCGAACACCGGGGAGCTGTTTTTT. It specifies CASSAGGLAGTANTGELFF.

The chain is built from TRBV4-1 and TRBJ2-7; D not certain. Germline V gene lookup returns CDR1 MGHRA and CDR2 YSYEKL. The CDR3 is 15 amino acids. Trimming pared 2 bases from V and 2 bases from J, leaving 13 bases between. The DNA for the CDR3 is TGCGCCAGCAGCCAATCCCGGCCCGGCCCCTACGAGCAGTACTTC. This codes for CASSQSRPGPYEQYF.

The rearrangement joins TRBV9 to TRBJ2-1; TRBD2 matches 8 bases. The CDR3 has 13 amino acids. From germline, CDR1 is SGDLS and CDR2 YYNGEE. V gave up 5 bases and J gave up 7 bases; unmatched junction bases: 5. The CDR3 sequence: CASRRSGGNEQFF. The CDR3, as DNA: TGTGCCAGCAGGCGATCGGGGGGGAATGAGCAGTTCTTC. Together with reference TRBV9 and TRBJ2-1, the CDR3 gives the full variable domain: DSGVTQTPKHLITATGQRVTLRCSPRSGDLSVYWYQQSLDQGLQFLIQYYNGEERAKGNILERFSAQQFPDLHSELNLSSLELGDSALYFCASRRSGGNEQFFGPGTRLTVL.

This chain links TRBV4-1 with TRBJ1-5, with TRBD1 as a possible D gene (6 bases). Trimming took 2 bases from V and 5 from J, leaving 7 bases between them. CDR1 is MGHRA, CDR2 YSYEKL, per germline. The CDR3 is made up of 13 amino acids. The CDR3 is CASSQSGDQPQHF. The DNA for the CDR3 is TGCGCCAGCAGCCAATCAGGGGATCAGCCCCAGCATTTT.

This chain links TRBV13 with TRBJ2-1; 7 bases match TRBD2. The trim removed 5 bases at V and 1 base at J, leaving 8 bases unmatched. The CDR3 has 16 residues. Germline V gives CDR1 PRHDT, CDR2 FYEKMQ (reference sequence). CDR3 residues: CASSPRTGGSYNEQFF. The CDR3 coding sequence is TGTGCCAGCAGCCCGCGTACGGGGGGATCCTACAATGAGCAGTTCTTC.

A remark on this clone: Other DNA sequences in the sample encode the same CDR3. The chain is built from TRBV6-5 and TRBJ2-7; D remains unclear. V was shortened by 0 bases and J by 0 bases, with 3 bases between the two germline ends. The CDR3 extends over 13 amino acids. The germline V gene encodes CDR1 MNHEY and CDR2 SVGAGI. The CDR3 DNA reads as TGTGCCAGCAGTTACTCGCCCTCCTACGAGCAGTACTTC. It is translated as CASSYSPSYEQYF.

The chain carries TRBV5-1 and TRBJ1-1, with a possible D match to TRBD1 (5 bases). The germline V and J ends were trimmed by 0 bases and 0 bases, with 9 bases remaining between them. The CDR3 has 15 amino acids. Germline values: CDR1 SGHRS, CDR2 YFSETQ. In nucleotides, the CDR3 is TGCGCCAGCAGCTTGGATTTACAGGTGAACACTGAAGCTTTCTTT. Translation gives CASSLDLQVNTEAFF.

This sequence joins TRBV11-2 and TRBJ2-1; D might be TRBD2 (6 bases). Germline lookup yields CDR1 SGHAT and CDR2 FQNNGV. Trimming left V 0 bases short and J 6 bases short, with 12 bases between. CDR3 length: 15 residues. The CDR3 spells CASSLEGGAGNEQFF. The CDR3 bases are TGTGCCAGCAGCTTAGAAGGAGGAGCGGGCAATGAGCAGTTCTTC.

The rearrangement links TRBV30 to TRBJ1-1; 9 nucleotides align to TRBD1. There are 14 residues in the CDR3. The germline CDR1 and CDR2 sequences are GTSNPN and SVGIG (reference sequence). V gave up 4 bases and J gave up 4 bases; unmatched junction bases: 7. This CDR3 is CAWKIQGAVTEAFF. The CDR3 bases are TGTGCCTGGAAGATACAGGGGGCGGTCACTGAAGCTTTCTTT.